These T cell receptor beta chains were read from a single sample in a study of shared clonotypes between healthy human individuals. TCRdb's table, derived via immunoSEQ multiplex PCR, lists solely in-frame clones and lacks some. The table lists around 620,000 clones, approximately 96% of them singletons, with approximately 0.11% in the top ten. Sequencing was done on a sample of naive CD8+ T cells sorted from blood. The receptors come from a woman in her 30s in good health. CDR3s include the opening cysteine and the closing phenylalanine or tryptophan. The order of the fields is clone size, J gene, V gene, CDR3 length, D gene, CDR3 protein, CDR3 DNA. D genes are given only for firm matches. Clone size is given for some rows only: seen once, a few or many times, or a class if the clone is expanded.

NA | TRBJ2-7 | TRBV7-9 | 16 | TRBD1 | CASSTPEGQKIDEQYF | TGTGCCAGCAGCACCCCCGAGGGACAGAAAATCGACGAGCAGTACTTC
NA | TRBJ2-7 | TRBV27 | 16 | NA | CASSLPEGFLNYEQYF | TGTGCCAGCAGTTTACCCGAGGGATTCCTTAACTACGAGCAGTACTTC
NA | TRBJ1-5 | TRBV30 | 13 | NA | CAWSPQGDQPQHF | TGTGCCTGGAGTCCACAGGGAGATCAGCCCCAGCATTTT
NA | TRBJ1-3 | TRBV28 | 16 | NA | CASSFGLAAATNTIYF | TGTGCCAGCAGTTTCGGTTTGGCAGCGGCGACGAACACCATATATTTT
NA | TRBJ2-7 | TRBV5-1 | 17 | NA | CASSLSVGQDASYEQYF | TGCGCCAGCAGCTTGTCGGTCGGTCAGGACGCCTCCTACGAGCAGTACTTC
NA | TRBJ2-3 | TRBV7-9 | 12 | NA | CASSLGTDTQYF | TGTGCCAGCAGCTTAGGAACAGATACGCAGTATTTT
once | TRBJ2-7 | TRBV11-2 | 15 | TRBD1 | CASSVGTGGFHEQYF | TGTGCCAGCAGCGTCGGGACAGGGGGTTTTCACGAGCAGTACTTC
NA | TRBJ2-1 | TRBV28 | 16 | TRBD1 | CASSFNRGQIYNEQFF | TGTGCCAGCAGTTTTAACAGGGGGCAAATCTACAATGAGCAGTTCTTC
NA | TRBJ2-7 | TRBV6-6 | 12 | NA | CASSRVRYEQYF | TGTGCCAGCAGCCGCGTTCGTTACGAGCAGTACTTC
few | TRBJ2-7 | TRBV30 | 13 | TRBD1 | CAWSVTGDHEQYF | TGTGCCTGGAGTGTAACAGGGGACCACGAGCAGTACTTC
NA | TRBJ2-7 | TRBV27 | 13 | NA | CASSLVGAGEQYF | TGTGCCAGCAGTTTAGTGGGAGCTGGCGAGCAGTACTTC
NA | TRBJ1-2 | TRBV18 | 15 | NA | CASSPPDRTHYGYTF | TGTGCCAGCTCACCACCCGACAGAACTCACTATGGCTACACCTTC
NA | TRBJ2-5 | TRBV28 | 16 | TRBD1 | CASSLPTGGSGETQYF | TGTGCCAGCAGTTTGCCCACAGGGGGCAGTGGAGAGACCCAGTACTTC
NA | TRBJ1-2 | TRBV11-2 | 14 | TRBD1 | CASSLAAGGRGYTF | TGTGCCAGCAGCTTAGCTGCAGGGGGCCGTGGCTACACCTTC
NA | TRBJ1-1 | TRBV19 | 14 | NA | CASRPSVYSTEAFF | TGTGCCAGTCGTCCGTCCGTTTACAGCACTGAAGCTTTCTTT
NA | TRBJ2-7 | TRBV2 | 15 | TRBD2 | CASSEASGTLYEQYF | TGTGCCAGCAGTGAAGCTAGCGGGACATTATACGAGCAGTACTTC
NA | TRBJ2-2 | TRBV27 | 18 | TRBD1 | CASSLWAGGVFETGELFF | TGTGCCAGCAGCCTATGGGCAGGGGGAGTTTTTGAAACCGGGGAGCTGTTTTTT